What follows are 28 T cell receptor beta chains derived from one specimen sequenced in a study of blood T cell repertoires in COVID-19. This table comes from immunoSEQ multiplex PCR, and its TCRdb copy is limited to in-frame clones, with some not included. The repertoire has 60,000 to 85,000 clones, 80% of them found once; the top ten carry 15% to 20%. The sequencing input was peripheral blood. The receptors originated from a man aged 65-85 years who had recovered from COVID-19.

The chain has TRBV5-1 and TRBJ2-3, with 8 bases aligning to TRBD2. With 2 bases clipped from V and 7 bases from J, the junction kept 6 bases outside the gene matches. Germline V lookup: CDR1 SGHRS, CDR2 YFSETQ. The CDR3 runs 14 residues. The CDR3 loop is CASSFAGGGNTQYF. The DNA of the CDR3 is TGCGCCAGCAGCTTTGCGGGGGGCGGTAATACGCAGTATTTT. Looking up the rest from reference TRBV5-1 and TRBJ2-3 gives the full variable domain: KAGVTQTPRYLIKTRGQQVTLSCSPISGHRSVSWYQQTPGQGLQFLFEYFSETQRNKGNFPGRFSGRQFSNSRSEMNVSTLELGDSALYLCASSFAGGGNTQYFGPGTRLTVL.

The sample holds one count of this clone. The V and J genes are TRBV27 and TRBJ1-2; TRBD1 aligns across 8 bases. The trim removed 8 bases at V and 4 bases at J, leaving 6 bases unmatched. This CDR3 region has 13 residues. Germline V gene sequence: CDR1 MNHEY, CDR2 SMNVEV (reference sequence). CDR3 sequence (DNA): TGTGCCAGCTCTAGGGGACAGGCCTATGGCTACACCTTC. Its protein product is CASSRGQAYGYTF.

V and J are TRBV7-7 and TRBJ2-5; D unclear. In germline, CDR1 is SSHAT, CDR2 FNYEAQ (reference sequence). The V end was cut by 3 bases, the J end by 3 bases, with 8 bases between. CDR3 length equals 13 residues. As DNA, the CDR3 is TGTGCCAGCAGCTTCAACTATGAAGAGACCCAGTACTTC. Translating it yields CASSFNYEETQYF.

The chain links TRBV12-3 or TRBV12-4 to TRBJ2-2, with TRBD1 as a possible D gene (5 bases). Trimming took 3 bases from V and 7 from J, leaving 9 bases between them. CDR3 length: 13 amino acids. CDR3 DNA: TGTGCCAGCAGTTTCTTTAGGGGCGGGGAGCTGTTTTTT. This sequence encodes CASSFFRGGELFF.

The rearrangement joins TRBV29-1 to TRBJ1-6; possible D gene TRBD1, 6 bases. Germline CDR1 is SQVTM and CDR2 is ANQGSEA. The germline V and J ends were trimmed by 5 bases and 0 bases, with 11 bases remaining between them. This CDR3 comprises 15 residues. CDR3 coding DNA: TGCAGCGTTAAGACAGGCTACTCCTATAATTCACCCCTCCACTTT. Its translation is CSVKTGYSYNSPLHF.

The chain employs TRBV5-1 and TRBJ2-2, with D perhaps matching TRBD1 (5 bases). The germline CDR1 and CDR2 sequences are SGHRS and YFSETQ. V shed 3 bases and J shed 7 bases, with 13 bases lying between them. CDR3 length: 14 amino acids. The CDR3 spells CASSSIQGIGELFF. The CDR3 nucleotides read TGCGCCAGCAGCTCAATCCAGGGTATCGGGGAGCTGTTTTTT.

This chain links TRBV11-3 with TRBJ2-1, with 11 bases that match TRBD2. V shed 5 bases and J 9 bases; nucleotides not matched to a gene: 3. This CDR3 comprises 13 residues. Germline-derived CDR1 and CDR2 are SGHNT and YENEEA. The CDR3 loop reads CASSALAGVEQFF. The DNA for the CDR3 is TGTGCCAGCAGCGCACTAGCGGGAGTTGAGCAGTTCTTC.

This chain links TRBV5-1 with TRBJ2-3, with D perhaps matching TRBD2 (6 bases). The CDR3 contains 14 residues. Germline V gene lookup returns CDR1 SGHRS and CDR2 YFSETQ. Trimming left V 1 base short and J 6 bases short, with 12 bases between. The CDR3 DNA is TGCGCCAGCAGCTTGTACGGGACTCTCGATACGCAGTATTTT. It translates to CASSLYGTLDTQYF.

The genes are TRBV5-1 and TRBJ1-1, with D perhaps matching TRBD1 (5 bases). The length of the CDR3 is 14 residues. Germline lookup yields CDR1 SGHRS and CDR2 YFSETQ. V lost 2 bases, J lost 1 base, and 9 bases lay in between. The CDR3 region has the DNA TGCGCCAGCAGCTTCGCAGGGTGGAACACTGAAGCTTTCTTT. This sequence encodes CASSFAGWNTEAFF.

Comments on this clone: Other DNA sequences in the sample encode the same CDR3. The chain carries TRBV19 and TRBJ2-7, with D possibly being TRBD2 (6 bases). Trimming stripped 4 bases from V and 7 bases from J, with 14 bases between. The germline CDR1 and CDR2 sequences are LNHDA and SQIVND (reference sequence). CDR3 length: 13 amino acids. This chain's CDR3 is CASSRGEAHEQYF. CDR3 in DNA: TGTGCCAGTAGTAGGGGGGAGGCCCATGAGCAGTACTTC.

In this sample, this clone turned up once. This chain connects TRBV3-1 (or the pseudogene TRBV3-2) to TRBJ1-5, with D possibly being TRBD1 (5 bases). The germline gives CDR1 LGHDT, CDR2 YNNKEL (reference sequence). This CDR3 has 14 amino acids. The ends were cut back, 4 bases at V and 7 bases at J, with 14 bases in the middle. The CDR3 DNA reads as TGTGCCAGCAGCCCCTCGGGGGGAGAACAGCCCCAGCATTTT. Its protein is CASSPSGGEQPQHF.

The chain combines TRBV7-6 with TRBJ1-1, with TRBD1 matching 8 bases. The germline CDR1 and CDR2 sequences are SGHVS and FNYEAQ. After removal of 5 bases from V and 4 bases from J, the junction contained 15 bases not matched to a gene. CDR3 length: 17 residues. CDR3 region: CASSPTLGRGPTTEAFF. In DNA, the CDR3 is TGTGCCAGCAGCCCAACGCTCGGCAGGGGGCCGACCACTGAAGCTTTCTTT.

The chain links TRBV10-3 to TRBJ2-3; weak D call: TRBD2 (6 bases). V shed 6 bases and J shed 2 bases, with 12 bases lying between them. There are 14 residues in the CDR3. Germline V lookup: CDR1 ENHRY, CDR2 SYGVKD. The CDR3 spells CAIRGEVSTDTQYF. The DNA for the CDR3 is TGTGCCATCAGAGGGGAGGTTTCCACAGATACGCAGTATTTT.

The genes are TRBV7-2 and TRBJ2-3, with D tentatively TRBD2 (6 bases). There are 16 residues in the CDR3. Germline CDR1 is SGHTA and CDR2 is FQGNSA. Trimming took off 1 base at V and 2 bases at J, with 13 bases between the two ends. The CDR3 region has the DNA TGTGCCAGCAGCTTAGATCGCGGGGCGTCCACAGATACGCAGTATTTT. Its translation: CASSLDRGASTDTQYF.

The chain recombines TRBV11-3 with TRBJ2-5, with TRBD1 matching over 10 bases. The germline V gene encodes CDR1 SGHNT and CDR2 YENEEA. The ends lost 2 bases at V and 5 bases at J; junction bases unmatched: 2. The CDR3 loop spans 14 amino acids. The CDR3 DNA is TGTGCCAGCAGCTTAAGACAGGGGGCGGAGACCCAGTACTTC. Protein product: CASSLRQGAETQYF.

The chain carries TRBV7-3 and TRBJ2-7; 9 positions match TRBD1. The CDR3 runs 14 residues. The V gene's germline CDR1 is SGHTA and CDR2 FQGTGA. The trim removed 3 bases at V and 4 bases at J, leaving 4 bases unmatched. The CDR3 DNA is TGTGCCAGCAGCTTGGGGGGACAGGGTTACGAGCAGTACTTC. The encoded protein is CASSLGGQGYEQYF. Drawing the rest from reference TRBV7-3 and TRBJ2-7, the complete variable domain is GAGVSQTPSNKVTEKGKYVELRCDPISGHTALYWYRQSLGQGPEFLIYFQGTGAADDSGLPNDRFFAVRPEGSVSTLKIQRTERGDSAVYLCASSLGGQGYEQYFGPGTRLTVT.

This clone has only one observation. This chain uses TRBV5-1 with TRBJ2-5; D is ambiguous. Germline V lookup: CDR1 SGHRS, CDR2 YFSETQ. This CDR3 is built from 15 residues. Trimming took 0 bases from V and 5 from J, leaving 14 bases between them. In DNA, the CDR3 is TGCGCCAGCAGCTTGGTCGCCCCCGGTGAGGAGACCCAGTACTTC. Protein product: CASSLVAPGEETQYF.

Details on this clone: The missing conserved phenylalanine or tryptophan at the end of this CDR3 makes a read error likely. It is unclear where the CDR3 begins or ends on the DNA, so no DNA is shown, and the CDR3 is as TCRdb lists it. The rearrangement uses TRBV6-4 and TRBJ2-7; no check of the table's D call, TRBD1, against the DNA was made. The CDR3 sequence runs 11 residues, both termini included. From germline, CDR1 is MRHNA and CDR2 SNTAGT. The CDR3 loop is CASSIRAGGLL.

The CDR3 protein is CASSGQRNEKLFF. The CDR3 coding sequence is TGTGCCAGTTCGGGACAGCGTAATGAAAAACTGTTTTTT. The chain uses TRBV19 and TRBJ1-4; 7 bases are a match to TRBD1. The length of the CDR3 is 13 residues. J was trimmed by 4 bases and V by 8 bases; bases with no gene match: 4. Germline CDR1 LNHDA, CDR2 SQIVND (reference sequence).

This clone was seen a few times. This rearrangement joins TRBV19 to TRBJ1-1; D gene unclear. CDR3 length: 11 residues. The V and J ends lost 0 bases and 13 bases respectively, with 9 bases between them. CDR1 LNHDA and CDR2 SQIVND come from the germline V gene (reference sequence). The CDR3 region is CASSIDLGLFF. CDR3 sequence (DNA): TGTGCCAGTAGTATAGATCTTGGCCTTTTCTTT.

This clone showed up just once. The DNA of the CDR3 is TGTGCCAGCAGTTTGCCCACAGGGAGCGGACGAGAGACCCAGTACTTC. This encodes CASSLPTGSGRETQYF. The rearrangement joins TRBV28 to TRBJ2-5; possibly TRBD1 for D (6 bases). The length of the CDR3 is 16 residues. CDR1 and CDR2 (germline): MDHEN, SYDVKM. The V end was cut by 3 bases, the J end by 4 bases, with 18 bases between.

The chain is built from TRBV5-1 and TRBJ1-3; TRBD1 is a possible D gene (6 bases). V gave up 1 base and J gave up 4 bases, with 15 bases separating them. The CDR3 length is 16 residues. Germline-derived CDR1 and CDR2 are SGHRS and YFSETQ. The CDR3 loop is CASSLNTQGFGNTIYF. The DNA for the CDR3 is TGCGCCAGCAGCTTGAATACTCAGGGGTTCGGAAACACCATATATTTT.

This chain uses TRBV11-2 with TRBJ1-6, with 7 positions matching TRBD1. CDR3 length equals 15 residues. With V trimmed by 3 bases and J by 10 bases, 9 bases remained unmatched. From germline, CDR1 is SGHAT and CDR2 FQNNGV. The CDR3 reads CASSFTGTEKSPLHF. Here the CDR3 DNA reads TGTGCCAGCAGCTTTACCGGGACAGAAAAATCACCCCTCCACTTT.

The rearrangement uses TRBV6-5 and TRBJ2-3; 9 bases align to TRBD2. The CDR3 has 16 amino acids. CDR1 and CDR2 from the germline V gene are MNHEY and SVGAGI. V shed 0 bases and J 6 bases; nucleotides not matched to a gene: 7. The CDR3 spells CASSYSLAGVADTQYF. DNA for the CDR3: TGTGCCAGCAGTTACTCGTTAGCGGGGGTCGCGGATACGCAGTATTTT.

V usage is TRBV7-2 and J usage is TRBJ2-7, with TRBD2 matching 7 bases. V was pared by 5 bases and J by 2 bases, with 6 bases of the junction left unmatched. The CDR3 runs 14 residues. Germline V CDR1 and CDR2: SGHTA, FQGNSA. The CDR3 nucleotides are TGTGCCAGCAGCGCAGGACTAGAACCCTACGAGCAGTACTTC. This gives the protein CASSAGLEPYEQYF.

The CDR3 DNA reads TGCACCAGCAGCCAAGAGCCCTGTATCACTAGTGGGGAAGAGACCCAGTACTTC. Protein: CTSSQEPCITSGEETQYF. V is TRBV1 and J is TRBJ2-5; the DNA was not used to check the table's D call, TRBD2. TRBV1 is marked as a pseudogene. This CDR3 spans 18 amino acids.

This chain links TRBV6-2 or TRBV6-3 with TRBJ2-4; 7 bases line up with TRBD1. This CDR3 is 12 amino acids long. The junction had 11 bases not matched to a gene; V was cut back by 6 bases and J by 15 bases. CDR1 and CDR2 (germline): MNHEY, SVGEGT. The CDR3 nucleotides are TGTGCCAGCAGCTCCCAGGGGGTCCTCCCGTACTTC. The encoded protein is CASSSQGVLPYF.

This clone is a singleton in its sample. This same CDR3 is encoded by further DNA sequences in the sample. The V gene is TRBV29-1, the J gene TRBJ2-7, with TRBD2 matching 12 bases. Germline V gene lookup returns CDR1 SQVTM and CDR2 ANQGSEA. The CDR3 extends over 12 amino acids. The CDR3 loop reads CSAGLAGYEQYF. DNA of the CDR3: TGCTCTGCGGGACTAGCGGGCTACGAGCAGTACTTC.